This T cell receptor beta chain was captured in a study of Ad26.COV2.S vaccination and SARS-CoV-2 variants. Treatment given: 19 received Ad26.COV2.S at low or high dose, single or two shots; roughly 5 received placebo; per-sample allocation not given. Sample collection was performed on day 63 after the first vaccine or placebo injection. Libraries were prepared by immunoSEQ multiplex PCR; TCRdb keeps only in-frame clonotypes and omits some of them. This table holds 300,000 to 350,000 clones, approximately 90% found once. Germline values: CDR1 SGHNT, CDR2 YYREEE (reference sequence). The ends lost 0 bases at V and 2 bases at J; junction bases unmatched: 3. The CDR3 is 16 amino acids.

The sequencing used peripheral blood, collected in a trial of Ad26.COV2.S vaccine versus placebo. The chain has TRBV5-4 and TRBJ2-5; 11 bases agree with TRBD2. The sequence came from a person between 18 and 60 years old who received the Ad26.COV2.S COVID-19 vaccine or a placebo. The CDR3 DNA follows: TGTGCCAGCAGCTTGGCGCCTAGCGGGGGGCAAGAGACCCAGTACTTC. This gives the protein CASSLAPSGGQETQYF.